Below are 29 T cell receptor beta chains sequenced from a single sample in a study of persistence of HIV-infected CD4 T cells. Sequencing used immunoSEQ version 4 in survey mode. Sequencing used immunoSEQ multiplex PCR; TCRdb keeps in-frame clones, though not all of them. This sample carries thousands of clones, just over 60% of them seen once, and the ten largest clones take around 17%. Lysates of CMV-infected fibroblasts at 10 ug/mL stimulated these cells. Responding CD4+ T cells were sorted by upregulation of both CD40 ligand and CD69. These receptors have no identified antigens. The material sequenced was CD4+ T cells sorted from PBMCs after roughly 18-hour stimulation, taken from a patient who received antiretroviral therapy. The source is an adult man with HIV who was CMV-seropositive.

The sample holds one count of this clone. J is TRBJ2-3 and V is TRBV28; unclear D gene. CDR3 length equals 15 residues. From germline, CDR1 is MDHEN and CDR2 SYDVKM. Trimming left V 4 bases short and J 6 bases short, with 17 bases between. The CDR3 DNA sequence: TGTGCCAGCAGTTCCCCCTCGCCAGCTGGGGATACGCAGTATTTT. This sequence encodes CASSSPSPAGDTQYF.

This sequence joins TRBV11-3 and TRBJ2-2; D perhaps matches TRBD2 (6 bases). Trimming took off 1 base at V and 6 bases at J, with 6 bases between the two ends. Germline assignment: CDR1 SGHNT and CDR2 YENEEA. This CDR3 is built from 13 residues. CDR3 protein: CASSLGEAGELFF. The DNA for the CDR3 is TGTGCCAGCAGCTTAGGGGAGGCCGGGGAGCTGTTTTTT.

CDR3 in amino acids: CASSEVRRLSGNTIYF. The CDR3 nucleotides are TGTGCCAGCAGTGAAGTTCGGCGGCTCTCTGGAAACACCATATATTTT. The J gene is TRBJ1-3, the V gene TRBV6-1; the D is unclear. Germline V lookup: CDR1 MNHNS, CDR2 SASEGT. Trimming pared 1 base from V and 0 bases from J, leaving 10 bases between. CDR3 length: 16 residues.

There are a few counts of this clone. The CDR3 protein is CASSLWGYRQPQHF. CDR3 nucleotide sequence: TGTGCCAGCAGCCTTTGGGGGTATAGGCAGCCCCAGCATTTT. The V and J genes are TRBV2 and TRBJ1-5, with D possibly being TRBD1 (5 bases). Per germline, CDR1 SNHLY and CDR2 FYNNEI. The CDR3 is 14 residues long. Trimming removed 6 bases at V and 7 bases at J, with 16 bases between.

In nucleotides, the CDR3 is TGTGCCAGCAGCTTGACGGCTTCCCTTCCACCTGGTCAGTACTTC. It specifies CASSLTASLPPGQYF. The chain recombines TRBV7-8 with TRBJ2-4; no firm D call. The CDR3 has 15 amino acids. The germline gives CDR1 SGHVS, CDR2 FQNEAQ. V dropped 3 bases and J dropped 12 bases, with 21 bases sitting between them.

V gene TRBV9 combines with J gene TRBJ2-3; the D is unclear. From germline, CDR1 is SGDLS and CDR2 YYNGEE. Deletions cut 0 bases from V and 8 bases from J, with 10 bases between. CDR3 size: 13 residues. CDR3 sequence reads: CASSVEAHATQYF. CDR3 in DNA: TGTGCCAGCAGCGTAGAAGCCCACGCTACGCAGTATTTT.

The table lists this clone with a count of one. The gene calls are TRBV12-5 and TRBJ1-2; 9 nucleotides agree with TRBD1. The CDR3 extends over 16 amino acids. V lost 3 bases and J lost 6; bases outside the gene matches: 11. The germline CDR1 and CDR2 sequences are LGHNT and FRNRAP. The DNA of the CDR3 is TGTGCTAGTGGTTTAGGGACAGGGATTTTCATGGATGGCTACACCTTC. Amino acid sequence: CASGLGTGIFMDGYTF. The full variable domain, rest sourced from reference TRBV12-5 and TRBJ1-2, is DARVTQTPRHKVTEMGQEVTMRCQPILGHNTVFWYRQTMMQGLELLAYFRNRAPLDDSGMPKDRFSAEMPDATLATLKIQPSEPRDSAVYFCASGLGTGIFMDGYTFGSGTRLTVV.

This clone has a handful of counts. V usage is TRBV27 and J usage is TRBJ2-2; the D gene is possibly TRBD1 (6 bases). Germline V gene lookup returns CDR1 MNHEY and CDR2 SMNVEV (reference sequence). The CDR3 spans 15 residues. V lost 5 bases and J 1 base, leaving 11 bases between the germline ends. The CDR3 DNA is TGTGCCAGCAGTGCAAGACAGGTGAACACCGGGGAGCTGTTTTTT. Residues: CASSARQVNTGELFF.

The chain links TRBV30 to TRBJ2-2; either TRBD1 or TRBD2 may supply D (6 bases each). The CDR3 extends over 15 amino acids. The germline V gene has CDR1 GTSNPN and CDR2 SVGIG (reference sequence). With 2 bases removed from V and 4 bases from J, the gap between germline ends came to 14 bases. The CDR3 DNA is TGTGCCTGGAGTCCGGGAAGGGGGGCCACCGGGGAGCTGTTTTTT. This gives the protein CAWSPGRGATGELFF. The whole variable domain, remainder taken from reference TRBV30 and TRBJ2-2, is SQTIHQWPATLVQPVGSPLSLECTVEGTSNPNLYWYRQAAGRGLQLLFYSVGIGQISSEVPQNLSASRPQDRQFILSSKKLLLSDSGFYLCAWSPGRGATGELFFGEGSRLTVL.

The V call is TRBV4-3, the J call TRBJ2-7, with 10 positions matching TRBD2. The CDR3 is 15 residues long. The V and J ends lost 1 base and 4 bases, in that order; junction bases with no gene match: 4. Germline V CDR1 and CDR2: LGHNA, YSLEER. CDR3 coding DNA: TGCGCCAGCAGCCAAGGACTAGCGGGTGTATACGAGCAGTACTTC. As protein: CASSQGLAGVYEQYF.

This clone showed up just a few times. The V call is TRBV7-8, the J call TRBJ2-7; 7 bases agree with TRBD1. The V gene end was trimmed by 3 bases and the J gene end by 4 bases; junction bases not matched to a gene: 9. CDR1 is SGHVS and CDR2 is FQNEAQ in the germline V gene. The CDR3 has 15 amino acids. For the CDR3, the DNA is TGTGCCAGCAGCTTGTCGCCGGGACAGAGTTACGAGCAGTACTTC. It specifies CASSLSPGQSYEQYF. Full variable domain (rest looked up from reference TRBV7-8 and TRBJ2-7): GAGVSQSPRYKVAKRGQDVALRCDPISGHVSLFWYQQALGQGPEFLTYFQNEAQLDKSGLPSDRFFAERPEGSVSTLKIQRTQQEDSAVYLCASSLSPGQSYEQYFGPGTRLTVT.

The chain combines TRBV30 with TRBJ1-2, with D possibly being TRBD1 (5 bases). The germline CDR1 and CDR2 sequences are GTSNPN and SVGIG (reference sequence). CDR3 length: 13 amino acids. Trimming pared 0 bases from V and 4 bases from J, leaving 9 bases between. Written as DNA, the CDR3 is TGTGCCTGGAGTGTCAAGAGGGGCTATGGCTACACCTTC. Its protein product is CAWSVKRGYGYTF.

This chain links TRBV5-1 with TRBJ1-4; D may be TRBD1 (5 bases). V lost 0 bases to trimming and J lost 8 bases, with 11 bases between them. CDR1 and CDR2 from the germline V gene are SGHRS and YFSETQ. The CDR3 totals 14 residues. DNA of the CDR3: TGCGCCAGCAGCTTGGAGGGGTTGGGGGAAAAACTGTTTTTT. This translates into CASSLEGLGEKLFF.

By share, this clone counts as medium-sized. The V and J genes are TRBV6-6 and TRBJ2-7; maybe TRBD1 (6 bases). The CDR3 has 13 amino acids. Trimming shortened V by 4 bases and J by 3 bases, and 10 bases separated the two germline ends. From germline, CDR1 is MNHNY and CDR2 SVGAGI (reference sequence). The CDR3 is CASSLAGDYEQYF. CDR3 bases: TGTGCCAGCAGTTTGGCAGGGGACTACGAGCAGTACTTC.

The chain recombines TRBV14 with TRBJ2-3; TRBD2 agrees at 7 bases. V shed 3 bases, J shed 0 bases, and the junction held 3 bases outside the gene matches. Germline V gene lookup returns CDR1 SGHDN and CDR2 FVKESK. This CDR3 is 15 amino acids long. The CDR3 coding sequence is TGTGCCAGCAGCCAGACGCGGGGGAGCACAGATACGCAGTATTTT. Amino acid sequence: CASSQTRGSTDTQYF.

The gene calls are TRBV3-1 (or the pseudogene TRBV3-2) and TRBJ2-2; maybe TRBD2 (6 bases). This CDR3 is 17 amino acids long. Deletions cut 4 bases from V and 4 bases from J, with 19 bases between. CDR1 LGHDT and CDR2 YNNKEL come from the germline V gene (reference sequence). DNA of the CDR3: TGTGCCAGCAGCCTACCCAGCGGCAGGGACTTCACCGGGGAGCTGTTTTTT. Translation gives CASSLPSGRDFTGELFF.

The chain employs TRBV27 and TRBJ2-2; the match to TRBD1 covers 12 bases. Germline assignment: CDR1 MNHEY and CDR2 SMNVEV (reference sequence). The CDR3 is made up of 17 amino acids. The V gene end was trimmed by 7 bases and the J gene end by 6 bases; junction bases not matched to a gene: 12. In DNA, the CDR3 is TGTGCCAGCACCCGGGACAGGGGGCGAGATTGGCCCGGGGAGCTGTTTTTT. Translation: CASTRDRGRDWPGELFF.

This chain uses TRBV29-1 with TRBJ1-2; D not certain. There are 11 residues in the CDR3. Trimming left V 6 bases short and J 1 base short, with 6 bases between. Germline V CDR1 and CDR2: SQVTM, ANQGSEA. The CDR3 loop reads CSVDFNYGYTF. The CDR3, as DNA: TGCAGCGTGGATTTTAACTATGGCTACACCTTC.

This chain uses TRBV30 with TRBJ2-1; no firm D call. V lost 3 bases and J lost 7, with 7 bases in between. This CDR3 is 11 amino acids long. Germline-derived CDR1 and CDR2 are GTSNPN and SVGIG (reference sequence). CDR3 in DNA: TGTGCCTGGAGACCTTTTAATGAGCAGTTCTTC. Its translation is CAWRPFNEQFF.

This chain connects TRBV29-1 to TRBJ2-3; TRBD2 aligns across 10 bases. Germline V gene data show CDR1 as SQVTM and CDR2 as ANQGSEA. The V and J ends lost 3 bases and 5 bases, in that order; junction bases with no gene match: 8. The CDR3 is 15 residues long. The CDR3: CSVDKRGGNLDTQYF. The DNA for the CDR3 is TGCAGCGTTGACAAGCGGGGGGGCAATCTAGATACGCAGTATTTT.

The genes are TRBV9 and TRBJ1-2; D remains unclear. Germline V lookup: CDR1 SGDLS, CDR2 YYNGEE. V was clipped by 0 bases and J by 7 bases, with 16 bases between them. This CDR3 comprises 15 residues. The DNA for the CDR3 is TGTGCCAGCAGCGTAGGAAATTTGCTCGACCCTGGCTACACCTTC. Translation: CASSVGNLLDPGYTF. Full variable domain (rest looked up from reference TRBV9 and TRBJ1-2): DSGVTQTPKHLITATGQRVTLRCSPRSGDLSVYWYQQSLDQGLQFLIQYYNGEERAKGNILERFSAQQFPDLHSELNLSSLELGDSALYFCASSVGNLLDPGYTFGSGTRLTVV.

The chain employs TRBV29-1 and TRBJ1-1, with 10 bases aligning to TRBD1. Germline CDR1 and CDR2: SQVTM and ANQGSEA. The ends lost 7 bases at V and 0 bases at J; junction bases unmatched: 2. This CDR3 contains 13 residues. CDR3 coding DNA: TGCAGCGGGGGACAGGGGTTGAACACTGAAGCTTTCTTT. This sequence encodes CSGGQGLNTEAFF.

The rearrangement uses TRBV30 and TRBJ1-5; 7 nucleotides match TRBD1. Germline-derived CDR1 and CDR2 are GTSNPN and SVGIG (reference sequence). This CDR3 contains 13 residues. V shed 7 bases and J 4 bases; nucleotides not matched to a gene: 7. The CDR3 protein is CAFDRERNQPQHF. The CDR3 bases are TGTGCCTTTGACAGGGAAAGGAATCAGCCCCAGCATTTT.

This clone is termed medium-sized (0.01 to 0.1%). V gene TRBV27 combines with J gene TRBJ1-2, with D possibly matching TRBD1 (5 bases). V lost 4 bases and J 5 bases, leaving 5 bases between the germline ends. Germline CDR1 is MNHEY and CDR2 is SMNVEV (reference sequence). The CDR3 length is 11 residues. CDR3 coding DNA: TGTGCCAGCAGTTCAGGGTATGGCTACACCTTC. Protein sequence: CASSSGYGYTF.

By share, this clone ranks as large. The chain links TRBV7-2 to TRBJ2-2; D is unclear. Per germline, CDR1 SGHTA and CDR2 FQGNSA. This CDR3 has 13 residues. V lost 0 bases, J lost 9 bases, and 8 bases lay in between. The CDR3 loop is CASSLALFRELFF. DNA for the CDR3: TGTGCCAGCAGCTTAGCGCTCTTCCGGGAGCTGTTTTTT. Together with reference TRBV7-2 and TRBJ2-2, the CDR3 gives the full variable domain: GAGVSQSPSNKVTEKGKDVELRCDPISGHTALYWYRQSLGQGLEFLIYFQGNSAPDKSGLPSDRFSAERTGGSVSTLTIQRTQQEDSAVYLCASSLALFRELFFGEGSRLTVL.

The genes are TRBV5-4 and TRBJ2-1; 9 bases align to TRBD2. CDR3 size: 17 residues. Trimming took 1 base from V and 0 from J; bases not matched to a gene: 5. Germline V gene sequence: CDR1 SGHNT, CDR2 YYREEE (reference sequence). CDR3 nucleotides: TGTGCCAGCAGCTTGATGAGCGGGGGGATCTCCTACAATGAGCAGTTCTTC. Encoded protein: CASSLMSGGISYNEQFF.

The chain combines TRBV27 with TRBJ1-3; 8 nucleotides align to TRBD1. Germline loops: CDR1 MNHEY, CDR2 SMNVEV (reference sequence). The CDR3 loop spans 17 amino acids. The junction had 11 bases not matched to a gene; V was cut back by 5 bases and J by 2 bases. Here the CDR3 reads CASSRTGSGLTGNTIYF. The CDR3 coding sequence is TGTGCCAGCAGTCGGACAGGGAGCGGGCTGACTGGAAACACCATATATTTT.

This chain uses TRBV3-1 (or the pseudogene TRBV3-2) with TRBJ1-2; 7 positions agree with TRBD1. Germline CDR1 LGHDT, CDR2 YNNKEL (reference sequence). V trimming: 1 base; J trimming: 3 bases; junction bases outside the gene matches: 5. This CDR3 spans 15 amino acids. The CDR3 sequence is CASSQGDSAYYGYTF. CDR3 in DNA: TGTGCCAGCAGCCAAGGGGACAGCGCTTACTATGGCTACACCTTC.

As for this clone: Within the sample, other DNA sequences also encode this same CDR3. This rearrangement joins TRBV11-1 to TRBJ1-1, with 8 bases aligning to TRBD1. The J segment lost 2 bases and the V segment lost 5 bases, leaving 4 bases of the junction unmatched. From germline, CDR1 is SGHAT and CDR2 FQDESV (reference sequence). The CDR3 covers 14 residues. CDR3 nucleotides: TGTGCCAGCAGCACAGGGGGTCGAAACACTGAAGCTTTCTTT. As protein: CASSTGGRNTEAFF.